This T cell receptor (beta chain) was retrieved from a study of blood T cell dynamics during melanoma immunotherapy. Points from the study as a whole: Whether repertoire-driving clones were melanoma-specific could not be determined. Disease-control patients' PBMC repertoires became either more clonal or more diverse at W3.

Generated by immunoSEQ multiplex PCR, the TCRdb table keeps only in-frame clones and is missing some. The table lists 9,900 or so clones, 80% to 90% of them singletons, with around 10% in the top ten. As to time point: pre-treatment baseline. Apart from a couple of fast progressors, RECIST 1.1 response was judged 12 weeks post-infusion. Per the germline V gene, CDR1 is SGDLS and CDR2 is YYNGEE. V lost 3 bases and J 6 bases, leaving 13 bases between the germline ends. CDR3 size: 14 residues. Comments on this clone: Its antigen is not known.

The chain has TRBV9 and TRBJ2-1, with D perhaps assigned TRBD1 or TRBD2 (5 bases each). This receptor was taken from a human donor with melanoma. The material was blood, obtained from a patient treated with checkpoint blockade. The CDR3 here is CASSAGAVSNEQFF. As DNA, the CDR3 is TGTGCCAGCAGCGCCGGGGCAGTGAGCAATGAGCAGTTCTTC. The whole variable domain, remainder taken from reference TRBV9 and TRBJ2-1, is DSGVTQTPKHLITATGQRVTLRCSPRSGDLSVYWYQQSLDQGLQFLIQYYNGEERAKGNILERFSAQQFPDLHSELNLSSLELGDSALYFCASSAGAVSNEQFFGPGTRLTVL.